This T cell receptor beta chain was identified during a study of identifying expanded T cells in peripheral blood. This clone showed up just once. Its target is unknown. The CDR3 extends over 16 amino acids. The V gene's germline CDR1 is MNHNY and CDR2 SVGAGI (reference sequence). The V gene lost 6 bases and the J gene lost 0 bases, with 12 bases spanning the gap. Study findings and constraints: Differentially abundant clones: about 1.1 between replicates, roughly 16 at roughly 13 days, 19 to 20 at four. Clone count variance between two-week samples rose with total template count.

No infections or other immune events were documented during collection. Only in-frame clones appear in the TCRdb table, and some are missing; sequencing was by immunoSEQ multiplex PCR. The profile shows more than 85,000 clones, approximately 90% of them singletons. The sample comprised blood. The receptor comes from a person aged 18-70 years in good health. The chain couples TRBV6-6 to TRBJ1-6; D unclear. The CDR3 DNA sequence: TGTGCCAGCAGCCCCGGACGGAGCTCCTATAATTCACCCCTCCACTTT. Translated, it gives CASSPGRSSYNSPLHF.